The clone carrying this T cell receptor beta chain showed up just a few times. Its antigen is not known. Profiled with immunoSEQ multiplex PCR; TCRdb holds only in-frame clones, not every one. The sample lists 85,000 to 130,000 clones, roughly nine tenths occurring once. V shed 3 bases and J 6 bases; nucleotides not matched to a gene: 6. The germline V gene has CDR1 SGHNT and CDR2 YYREEE (reference sequence). CDR3 length: 15 amino acids. This record comes from a study of OX40 agonist ivuxolimab in advanced cancers. Study-wide results and limits: Both blood CD4+ and CD8+ T cells showed clonal growth by week 6 at 0.1 to 3.0 mg/kg.

V usage is TRBV5-4 and J usage is TRBJ2-1, with 10 bases identical to TRBD2. The sample here was CD4+ or CD8+ T cells sorted from blood, taken in a trial of the OX40 agonist ivuxolimab. This receptor was obtained from an adult with an advanced solid tumor such as melanoma, head and neck, liver or kidney cancer. CDR3 region: CASSSGTSAFNEQFF. Here the CDR3 DNA reads TGTGCCAGCAGCTCCGGGACTAGCGCCTTCAATGAGCAGTTCTTC.